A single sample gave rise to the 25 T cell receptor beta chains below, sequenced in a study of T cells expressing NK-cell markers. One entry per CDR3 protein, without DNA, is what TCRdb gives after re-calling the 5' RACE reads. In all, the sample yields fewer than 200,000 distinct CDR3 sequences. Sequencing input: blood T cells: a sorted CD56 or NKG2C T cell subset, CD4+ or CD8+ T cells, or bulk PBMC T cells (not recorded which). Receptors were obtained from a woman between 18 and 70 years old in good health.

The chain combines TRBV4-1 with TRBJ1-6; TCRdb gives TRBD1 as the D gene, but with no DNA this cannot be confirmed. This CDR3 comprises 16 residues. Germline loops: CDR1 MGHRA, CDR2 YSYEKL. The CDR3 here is CASSQDQGRGNSPLHF.

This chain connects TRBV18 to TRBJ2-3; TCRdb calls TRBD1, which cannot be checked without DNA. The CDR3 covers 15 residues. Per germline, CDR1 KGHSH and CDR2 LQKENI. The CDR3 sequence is CASSPGAGRTDTQYF.

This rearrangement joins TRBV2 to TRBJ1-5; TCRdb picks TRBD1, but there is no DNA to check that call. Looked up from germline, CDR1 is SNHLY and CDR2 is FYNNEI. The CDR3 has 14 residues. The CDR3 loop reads CASSEEGAGQPQHF.

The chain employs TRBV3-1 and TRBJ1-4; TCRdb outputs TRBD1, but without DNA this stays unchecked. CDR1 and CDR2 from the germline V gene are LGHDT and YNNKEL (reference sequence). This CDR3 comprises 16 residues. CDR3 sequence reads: CASSPFRTGSNEKLFF.

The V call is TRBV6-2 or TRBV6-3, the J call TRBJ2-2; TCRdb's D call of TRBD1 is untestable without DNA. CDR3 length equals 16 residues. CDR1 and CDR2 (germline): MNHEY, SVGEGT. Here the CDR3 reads CASREIRDRDTGELFF.

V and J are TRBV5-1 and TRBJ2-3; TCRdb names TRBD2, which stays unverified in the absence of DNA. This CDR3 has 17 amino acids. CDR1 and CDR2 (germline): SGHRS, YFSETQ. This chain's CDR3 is CASSLALAGVGADTQYF.

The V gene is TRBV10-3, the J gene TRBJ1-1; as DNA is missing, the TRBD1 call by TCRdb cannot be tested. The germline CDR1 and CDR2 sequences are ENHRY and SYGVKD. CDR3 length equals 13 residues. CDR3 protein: CAISETSGTEGFF.

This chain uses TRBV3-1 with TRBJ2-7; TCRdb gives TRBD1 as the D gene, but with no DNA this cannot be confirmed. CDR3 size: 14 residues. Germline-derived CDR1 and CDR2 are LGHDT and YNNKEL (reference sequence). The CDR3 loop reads CASSISRGTYEQYF.

Here the CDR3 reads CASSRPGQRSGNTIYF. This rearrangement joins TRBV21-1 to TRBJ1-3; TCRdb's assignment of TRBD1 cannot be checked, as there is no DNA. TRBV21-1 is assigned pseudogene status. The CDR3 is made up of 16 amino acids.

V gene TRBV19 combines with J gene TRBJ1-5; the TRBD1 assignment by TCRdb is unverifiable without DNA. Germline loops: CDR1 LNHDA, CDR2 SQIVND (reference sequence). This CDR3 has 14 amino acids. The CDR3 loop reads CASSTQTGGQPQHF. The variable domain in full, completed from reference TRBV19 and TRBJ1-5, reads DGGITQSPKYLFRKEGQNVTLSCEQNLNHDAMYWYRQDPGQGLRLIYYSQIVNDFQKGDIAEGYSVSREKKESFPLTVTSAQKNPTAFYLCASSTQTGGQPQHFGDGTRLSIL.

The CDR3 is CSASRAGGINTGELFF. The V call is TRBV20-1, the J call TRBJ2-2; TCRdb's D gene call, TRBD2, goes unchecked for lack of DNA. Germline-derived CDR1 and CDR2 are DFQATT and SNEGSKA (reference sequence). The CDR3 runs to 16 residues.

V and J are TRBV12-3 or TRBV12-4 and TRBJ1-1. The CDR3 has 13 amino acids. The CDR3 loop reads CASSLGFEALAFF.

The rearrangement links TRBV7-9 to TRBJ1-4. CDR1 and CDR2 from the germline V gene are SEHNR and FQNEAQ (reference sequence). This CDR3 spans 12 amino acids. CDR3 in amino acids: CASSYQPDKLFF.

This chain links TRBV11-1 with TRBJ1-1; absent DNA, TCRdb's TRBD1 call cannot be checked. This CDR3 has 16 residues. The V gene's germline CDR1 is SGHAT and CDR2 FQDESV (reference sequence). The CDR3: CASSFDPGAENTEAFF.

The CDR3 region is CASSLGLGGVETQYF. The chain is built from TRBV5-5 and TRBJ2-5; TCRdb gives TRBD2 as the D gene, but with no DNA this cannot be confirmed. The CDR3 totals 15 residues. Germline V gene sequence: CDR1 SGHKS, CDR2 YYEKEE (reference sequence). Using reference TRBV5-5 and TRBJ2-5 for the parts outside the CDR3, the full variable domain is DAGVTQSPTHLIKTRGQQVTLRCSPISGHKSVSWYQQVLGQGPQFIFQYYEKEERGRGNFPDRFSARQFPNYSSELNVNALLLGDSALYLCASSLGLGGVETQYFGPGTRLLVL.

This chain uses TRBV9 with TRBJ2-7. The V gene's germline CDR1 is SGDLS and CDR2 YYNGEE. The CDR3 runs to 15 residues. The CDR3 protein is CASSVAGGSSYEQYF. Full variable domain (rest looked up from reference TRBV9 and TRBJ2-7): DSGVTQTPKHLITATGQRVTLRCSPRSGDLSVYWYQQSLDQGLQFLIQYYNGEERAKGNILERFSAQQFPDLHSELNLSSLELGDSALYFCASSVAGGSSYEQYFGPGTRLTVT.

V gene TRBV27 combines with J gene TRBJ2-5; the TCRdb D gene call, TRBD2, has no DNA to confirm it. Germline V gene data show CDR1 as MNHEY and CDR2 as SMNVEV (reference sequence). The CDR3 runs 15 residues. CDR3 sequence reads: CASSRLAGLKETQYF.

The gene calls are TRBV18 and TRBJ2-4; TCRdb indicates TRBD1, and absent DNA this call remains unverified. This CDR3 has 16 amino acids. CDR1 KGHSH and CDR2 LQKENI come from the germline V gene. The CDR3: CASSPRGRVDENIQYF. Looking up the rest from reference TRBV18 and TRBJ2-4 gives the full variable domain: NAGVMQNPRHLVRRRGQEARLRCSPMKGHSHVYWYRQLPEEGLKFMVYLQKENIIDESGMPKERFSAEFPKEGPSILRIQQVVRGDSAAYFCASSPRGRVDENIQYFGAGTRLSVL.

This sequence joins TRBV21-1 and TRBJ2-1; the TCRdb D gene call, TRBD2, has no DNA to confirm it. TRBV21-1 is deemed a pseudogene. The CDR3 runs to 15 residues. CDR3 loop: CASSKGLAGDNEQFF.

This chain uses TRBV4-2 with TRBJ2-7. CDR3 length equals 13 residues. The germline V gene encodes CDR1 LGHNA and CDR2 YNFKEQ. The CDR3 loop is CASSRTELYEQYF.

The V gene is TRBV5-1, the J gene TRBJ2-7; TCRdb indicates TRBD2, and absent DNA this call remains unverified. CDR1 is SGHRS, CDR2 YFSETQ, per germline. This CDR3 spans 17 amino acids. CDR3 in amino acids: CASSLGTSGVGAYEQYF.

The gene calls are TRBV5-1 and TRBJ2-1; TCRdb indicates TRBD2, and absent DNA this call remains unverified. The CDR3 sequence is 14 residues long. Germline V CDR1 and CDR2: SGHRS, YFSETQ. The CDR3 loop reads CASSSEGLAYEQFF. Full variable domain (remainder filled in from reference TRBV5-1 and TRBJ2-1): KAGVTQTPRYLIKTRGQQVTLSCSPISGHRSVSWYQQTPGQGLQFLFEYFSETQRNKGNFPGRFSGRQFSNSRSEMNVSTLELGDSALYLCASSSEGLAYEQFFGPGTRLTVL.

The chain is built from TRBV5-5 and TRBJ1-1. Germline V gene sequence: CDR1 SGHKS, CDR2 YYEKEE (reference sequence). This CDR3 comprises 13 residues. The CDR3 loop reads CASSLSSNTEAFF.

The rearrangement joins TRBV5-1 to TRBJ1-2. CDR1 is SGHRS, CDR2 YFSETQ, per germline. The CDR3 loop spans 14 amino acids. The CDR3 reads CASSARSANYGYTF. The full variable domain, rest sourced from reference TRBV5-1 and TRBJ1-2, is KAGVTQTPRYLIKTRGQQVTLSCSPISGHRSVSWYQQTPGQGLQFLFEYFSETQRNKGNFPGRFSGRQFSNSRSEMNVSTLELGDSALYLCASSARSANYGYTFGSGTRLTVV.

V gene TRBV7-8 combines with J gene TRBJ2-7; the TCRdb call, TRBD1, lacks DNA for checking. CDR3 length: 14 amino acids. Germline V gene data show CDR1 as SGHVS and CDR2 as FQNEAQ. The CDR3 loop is CASSPLTGSGEQYF.